Listed below are T cell receptor beta chains from one sample, sequenced in a study of shared clonotypes between healthy human individuals. The table came from immunoSEQ multiplex PCR; TCRdb's copy has only in-frame clones and leaves some out. This table has fewer than 400,000 clones, 74% appearing once. The sample taken for sequencing was memory CD4+ T cells sorted from blood. Receptor source: a man younger than 45 in good health. CDR3s include the opening cysteine and the closing phenylalanine or tryptophan. The D gene is left open where the match is weak. Where a row states a size, it is once, few, many or the class of an expanded clone; other rows omit it.

v_call	j_call	d_call	clone_size	cdr3_nt	cdr3_aa
TRBV14	TRBJ2-1	.	.	TGTGCCAGCAGCCCCCCGGGGCGGGCAGACAGTGAGCAGTTCTTC	CASSPPGRADSEQFF
TRBV30	TRBJ2-3	.	.	TGTGCCTGGAGTGGCGCAGAACCACATAGCACAGATACGCAGTATTTT	CAWSGAEPHSTDTQYF
TRBV5-1	TRBJ2-3	TRBD2	.	TGCGCCAGCGCTCTTCCCCGACTAGCGGGAGGGAATAGTGCAGATACGCAGTATTTT	CASALPRLAGGNSADTQYF
TRBV14	TRBJ2-1	.	.	TGTGCCAGCAGCCACCGGAGGGTCAGAGGCTACAATGAGCAGTTCTTC	CASSHRRVRGYNEQFF
TRBV6-1	TRBJ1-2	TRBD1	.	TGTGCCATTCTTGGGATTAAACAGGGGGCGCTGGGCTACACCTTC	CAILGIKQGALGYTF
TRBV29-1	TRBJ2-7	TRBD2	few	TGCAGCGTTGCGCGGGAGCCACCAGCCAGGGCCTACGAGCAGTACTTC	CSVAREPPARAYEQYF
TRBV7-9	TRBJ2-2	.	many	TGTGCCAGCAGCTTAGCCCCGGGGCAGGGGAACACCGGGGAGCTGTTTTTT	CASSLAPGQGNTGELFF
TRBV4-1	TRBJ1-2	.	.	TGCGCCAGCAGTCCAGGGGAGTCCTATGGCTACACCTTC	CASSPGESYGYTF
TRBV7-2	TRBJ2-4	TRBD2	.	TGTGCCAGCAGCTTGGGACTAGCGGAAAACATTCAGTACTTC	CASSLGLAENIQYF
TRBV7-6	TRBJ2-5	.	few	TGTGCCAGCAGCGCTTCCTTAGGGACCCAGTACTTC	CASSASLGTQYF
TRBV11-2	TRBJ2-1	.	.	TGTGCCAGCAGTCGCCTAGCGTTTCAATCCTACAATGAGCAGTTCTTC	CASSRLAFQSYNEQFF
TRBV14	TRBJ2-3	TRBD2	.	TGTGCCAGCTCTAGGATTAGCGGGAGCAGGGGCACAGATACGCAGTATTTT	CASSRISGSRGTDTQYF
TRBV5-1	TRBJ2-7	TRBD2	.	TGCGCCAGCAGCCAAGGGCGGGAGTCCTACGAGCAGTACTTC	CASSQGRESYEQYF
TRBV19	TRBJ1-4	.	.	TGTGCCAGTAGTTCACAGGCGCCAACTAATGAAAAACTGTTTTTT	CASSSQAPTNEKLFF
TRBV28	TRBJ2-5	TRBD1	.	TGTGCCAGCCGTGGACAGGGGACGCAAGAGACCCAGTACTTC	CASRGQGTQETQYF
TRBV29-1	TRBJ2-3	TRBD2	.	TGCAGCGTTGAAGGCGTAGCGGGCCTTAGCACAGATACGCAGTATTTT	CSVEGVAGLSTDTQYF
TRBV5-6	TRBJ1-1	.	.	TGTGCCAGCAGCTTGGTCGGCAGGAACACTGAAGCTTTCTTT	CASSLVGRNTEAFF
TRBV5-4	TRBJ2-7	.	.	TGTGCCAGCAGCCAGGGGGGGGCGGGCTACGAGCAGTACTTC	CASSQGGAGYEQYF
TRBV6-6	TRBJ2-2	TRBD1	.	TGTGCCACCAAGACAGGGGGTCCCGGGGAGCTGTTTTTT	CATKTGGPGELFF
TRBV29-1	TRBJ2-5	TRBD1	.	TGCAGCGTTGATGGGACAGGGGTGGTCGAGACCCAGTACTTC	CSVDGTGVVETQYF
TRBV15	TRBJ2-5	.	.	TGTGCCACCAGCATTCCAATGGAGACCCAGTACTTC	CATSIPMETQYF
TRBV6-1	TRBJ1-2	.	.	TGTGCCAGCAGTGATCTGCAGGATGGCTACACCTTC	CASSDLQDGYTF
TRBV5-1	TRBJ1-2	.	.	TGCGCCAGCAGCTTGACCGGGGGCTCTTATGGCTACACCTTC	CASSLTGGSYGYTF
TRBV7-3	TRBJ2-5	.	.	TGTGCCAGCAGTCGTCAGGGGGGTAAAGAGACCCAGTACTTC	CASSRQGGKETQYF
TRBV6-6	TRBJ1-1	.	.	TGTGCCAGCAGTCGACAGATTGAAGCTTTCTTT	CASSRQIEAFF
TRBV9	TRBJ2-5	.	.	TGTGCCAGCAGCGTAGGGCTGGTGGAGACCCAGTACTTC	CASSVGLVETQYF